The 20 T cell receptor beta chains below come from one sample, sequenced in a study of cytomegalovirus exposure and HLA in healthy donors. The PCR ran on 60 Vbeta and 13 Jbeta primers. TCRdb keeps only in-frame clones here, not all; method: immunoSEQ multiplex PCR. This sample's clone table lists about 160,000 clones. The sequenced material came from PBMCs. These receptors were collected from a woman between 45 and 65 years old in good health and CMV-seronegative.

The chain couples TRBV19 to TRBJ1-5; 8 nucleotides line up with TRBD1. The V gene's germline CDR1 is LNHDA and CDR2 SQIVND (reference sequence). After removal of 6 bases from V and 3 bases from J, the junction contained 22 bases not matched to a gene. This CDR3 has 20 amino acids. The CDR3 sequence: CASSNQFPMTGAANNQPQHF. The CDR3 coding sequence is TGTGCCAGTAGCAATCAATTCCCCATGACAGGGGCCGCCAACAATCAGCCCCAGCATTTT.

V and J are TRBV5-5 and TRBJ1-1, with 10 bases identical to TRBD1. This CDR3 comprises 17 residues. V lost 5 bases, J lost 5 bases, and 15 bases stayed unmatched. CDR1 and CDR2 from the germline V gene are SGHKS and YYEKEE (reference sequence). The CDR3 is CASRPRDRGTMRTEAFF. CDR3 sequence (DNA): TGTGCCAGCAGACCCCGGGACAGGGGTACGATGAGGACTGAAGCTTTCTTT. The entire variable domain, with the rest obtained from reference TRBV5-5 and TRBJ1-1, is as follows: DAGVTQSPTHLIKTRGQQVTLRCSPISGHKSVSWYQQVLGQGPQFIFQYYEKEERGRGNFPDRFSARQFPNYSSELNVNALLLGDSALYLCASRPRDRGTMRTEAFFGQGTRLTVV.

The chain uses TRBV2 and TRBJ2-1, with a tentative D call TRBD1 (6 bases). There are 16 residues in the CDR3. Germline loops: CDR1 SNHLY, CDR2 FYNNEI. V was cut by 7 bases and J by 0 bases, with 16 bases left in between. CDR3 protein: CASNLQRGISYNEQFF. In DNA form, the CDR3 reads TGTGCCAGCAACCTTCAGAGGGGGATCTCCTACAATGAGCAGTTCTTC.

V usage is TRBV15 and J usage is TRBJ2-7; 9 bases are shared with TRBD1. Germline values: CDR1 LNHNV, CDR2 YYDKDF (reference sequence). J gave up 7 bases and V 1 base, and 11 bases lay outside the gene matches. The CDR3 consists of 16 residues. The CDR3 nucleotides read TGTGCCACCAGCAGAGCATATTCGACAGGGGGAGGAGAGCAGTACTTC. As protein: CATSRAYSTGGGEQYF.

This chain uses TRBV11-2 with TRBJ2-1; 8 nucleotides match TRBD2. J lost 5 bases, V lost 5 bases, and 8 bases had no gene match. Germline CDR1 SGHAT, CDR2 FQNNGV. CDR3 size: 15 residues. CDR3 DNA: TGTGCCAGCAGCCCCGGACTAGCTTTGGACAATGAGCAGTTCTTC. This translates into CASSPGLALDNEQFF.

The V and J genes are TRBV5-1 and TRBJ1-1, with D possibly TRBD1 on 6 matching bases. Per germline, CDR1 SGHRS and CDR2 YFSETQ. This CDR3 has 16 amino acids. The V end lost 0 bases, the J end lost 0 bases, and 12 bases lay between the germline ends. CDR3 region: CASSLVGGPMNTEAFF. DNA for the CDR3: TGCGCCAGCAGCTTGGTAGGGGGACCCATGAACACTGAAGCTTTCTTT.

The CDR3, as DNA: TGTGCCAGCAGTCCGACAGAGGTATATGGCTACACCTTC. It codes for CASSPTEVYGYTF. The rearrangement links TRBV28 to TRBJ1-2; a possible D gene is TRBD1 (5 bases). The germline CDR1 and CDR2 sequences are MDHEN and SYDVKM. The CDR3 is 13 amino acids. V was cut by 5 bases and J by 5 bases, with 12 bases left in between.

J is TRBJ2-1 and V is TRBV5-1; D perhaps matches TRBD1 (6 bases). V was shortened by 2 bases and J by 7 bases, with 13 bases between the two germline ends. The CDR3 spans 14 residues. Germline V gene lookup returns CDR1 SGHRS and CDR2 YFSETQ. The DNA of the CDR3 is TGCGCCAGCAGCTTACAGGGTCTGTCTAATGAGCAGTTCTTC. Protein product: CASSLQGLSNEQFF.

V is TRBV4-3 and J is TRBJ2-7; tentatively, D is TRBD1 (5 bases). Germline CDR1 is LGHNA and CDR2 is YSLEER. V shed 0 bases and J shed 5 bases, with 14 bases lying between them. CDR3 length: 15 residues. The CDR3: CASSQEFSGLNEQYF. For the CDR3, the DNA is TGCGCCAGCAGCCAAGAGTTTTCAGGGCTCAACGAGCAGTACTTC.

J is TRBJ2-7 and V is TRBV7-3; 8 nucleotides line up with TRBD1. The junction had 4 bases not matched to a gene; V was cut back by 5 bases and J by 4 bases. This CDR3 comprises 13 residues. The germline V gene encodes CDR1 SGHTA and CDR2 FQGTGA. The CDR3 reads CASSRGQGYEQYF. The CDR3 DNA is TGTGCCAGCAGCCGCGGACAGGGTTACGAGCAGTACTTC. The entire variable domain, with the rest obtained from reference TRBV7-3 and TRBJ2-7, is as follows: GAGVSQTPSNKVTEKGKYVELRCDPISGHTALYWYRQSLGQGPEFLIYFQGTGAADDSGLPNDRFFAVRPEGSVSTLKIQRTERGDSAVYLCASSRGQGYEQYFGPGTRLTVT.

The J gene is TRBJ1-2, the V gene TRBV6-6; D is perhaps TRBD1 (5 bases). CDR1 is MNHNY and CDR2 is SVGAGI in the germline V gene (reference sequence). Trimming shortened V by 2 bases and J by 3 bases, and 7 bases separated the two germline ends. The CDR3 length is 13 residues. DNA for the CDR3: TGTGCCAGCAGTTACGACAGTTACTATGGCTACACCTTC. Its protein product is CASSYDSYYGYTF.

The chain couples TRBV10-3 to TRBJ2-1; D possibly corresponds to TRBD1 (5 bases). The germline gives CDR1 ENHRY, CDR2 SYGVKD. The V end lost 2 bases, the J end lost 9 bases, and 17 bases lay between the germline ends. This CDR3 comprises 15 residues. CDR3 nucleotides: TGTGCCATCAGTGAGAACCTTGGGGCGGCTGCTGAGCAGTTCTTC. This sequence encodes CAISENLGAAAEQFF.

The V call is TRBV19, the J call TRBJ2-7, with TRBD1 matching 10 bases. CDR1 is LNHDA and CDR2 is SQIVND in the germline V gene (reference sequence). This CDR3 is built from 15 residues. V lost 7 bases, J lost 4 bases, and 10 bases stayed unmatched. In DNA, the CDR3 is TGTGCCAGTACCGCCCAGGGGACAGGGGAATACGAGCAGTACTTC. This translates into CASTAQGTGEYEQYF.

The V gene is TRBV5-5, the J gene TRBJ2-7; TRBD2 aligns across 9 bases. Germline V gene data show CDR1 as SGHKS and CDR2 as YYEKEE (reference sequence). The CDR3 spans 17 residues. V dropped 0 bases and J dropped 5; count of bases not matched to a gene: 12. The CDR3 coding sequence is TGTGCCAGCAGCTTGGGGCCGACTAGCGGTATAGTCCACGAGCAGTACTTC. It is translated as CASSLGPTSGIVHEQYF.

This chain joins TRBV10-3 and TRBJ2-1, with D tentatively TRBD2 (6 bases). The CDR3 contains 15 residues. The germline CDR1 and CDR2 sequences are ENHRY and SYGVKD. V was pared by 3 bases and J by 7 bases, with 16 bases between. CDR3 DNA sequence: TGTGCCATCAGTGATGGCCCTGCGGGATCGAATGAGCAGTTCTTC. Protein: CAISDGPAGSNEQFF.

This chain uses TRBV5-4 with TRBJ2-7, with D maybe TRBD2 (7 bases). V gave up 0 bases and J gave up 3 bases, with 16 bases separating them. Germline V CDR1 and CDR2: SGHNT, YYREEE (reference sequence). This CDR3 spans 16 amino acids. CDR3 amino acids: CASSLGGGGQNYEQYF. DNA of the CDR3: TGTGCCAGCAGCTTGGGAGGGGGGGGGCAGAACTACGAGCAGTACTTC. The full variable domain, completed using reference TRBV5-4 and TRBJ2-7, is ETGVTQSPTHLIKTRGQQVTLRCSSQSGHNTVSWYQQALGQGPQFIFQYYREEENGRGNFPPRFSGLQFPNYSSELNVNALELDDSALYLCASSLGGGGQNYEQYFGPGTRLTVT.

This chain joins TRBV30 and TRBJ1-5; D not certain. This CDR3 has 15 amino acids. Trimming removed 2 bases at V and 0 bases at J, with 11 bases between. Germline V gives CDR1 GTSNPN, CDR2 SVGIG (reference sequence). CDR3 protein: CAWSPGIYSNQPQHF. The CDR3 DNA sequence: TGTGCCTGGAGTCCGGGGATTTATAGCAATCAGCCCCAGCATTTT. Filled out from reference TRBV30 and TRBJ1-5, the complete variable domain reads SQTIHQWPATLVQPVGSPLSLECTVEGTSNPNLYWYRQAAGRGLQLLFYSVGIGQISSEVPQNLSASRPQDRQFILSSKKLLLSDSGFYLCAWSPGIYSNQPQHFGDGTRLSIL.

The rearrangement links TRBV5-6 to TRBJ2-7; TRBD2 matches at 8 bases. V lost 3 bases to trimming and J lost 2 bases; unmatched junction nucleotides: 10. CDR1 and CDR2 (germline): SGHDT, YYEEEE. The CDR3 extends over 16 amino acids. The CDR3 loop is CASSWGGPRGAYEQYF. The CDR3 DNA reads TGTGCCAGCAGCTGGGGGGGCCCGCGGGGGGCCTACGAGCAGTACTTC.

J is TRBJ2-1 and V is TRBV2; tentatively, D is TRBD2 (6 bases). From germline, CDR1 is SNHLY and CDR2 FYNNEI. CDR3 length: 14 amino acids. Deletions cut 4 bases from V and 4 bases from J, with 11 bases between. DNA of the CDR3: TGTGCCAGCAGTGGACTGGAGGGGTACAATGAGCAGTTCTTC. Residues: CASSGLEGYNEQFF.

This chain uses TRBV18 with TRBJ2-5; possible D gene TRBD1, 6 bases. CDR3 size: 13 residues. Per germline, CDR1 KGHSH and CDR2 LQKENI. The V end lost 7 bases, the J end lost 1 base, and 10 bases lay between the germline ends. CDR3 coding DNA: TGTGCCAGCTTCGGACAGACCCAAGAGACCCAGTACTTC. Its translation: CASFGQTQETQYF. Based on the CDR3 plus reference TRBV18 and TRBJ2-5, the full variable domain is NAGVMQNPRHLVRRRGQEARLRCSPMKGHSHVYWYRQLPEEGLKFMVYLQKENIIDESGMPKERFSAEFPKEGPSILRIQQVVRGDSAAYFCASFGQTQETQYFGPGTRLLVL.